One sample yielded the 21 T cell receptor beta chains listed below, sequenced in a study of post-analysis software for immune sequencing data. Regarding the study as a whole: With TRBV5-6, TRBV5-1 and TRBV20-1 included, about five TRBV segments were more frequent in patients than in controls.

Built from TCR beta cDNA, the libraries had unique molecular identifiers in them. TCRdb used MiXCR to reprocess the PCR reads, holding one entry per CDR3 protein. The sample lists fewer than 850,000 distinct CDR3 sequences; 25% to 30% were seen once. Their target antigens are unknown. The specimen sequenced was blood. The receptors were sampled from a girl aged 5-17 years with multiple sclerosis.

This chain connects TRBV5-5 to TRBJ2-1; TRBD2 matches 9 bases. CDR1 is SGHKS and CDR2 is YYEKEE in the germline V gene (reference sequence). The CDR3 has 14 residues. J lost 7 bases, V lost 6 bases, and 8 bases had no gene match. CDR3 bases: TGTGCCAGCACCCTGGCGGGGGGGAGAAATGAGCAGTTCTTC. It is translated as CASTLAGGRNEQFF.

V usage is TRBV27 and J usage is TRBJ2-5; 9 nucleotides match TRBD1. Germline V gene data show CDR1 as MNHEY and CDR2 as SMNVEV (reference sequence). Trimming cost V 5 bases and J 4 bases; bases outside gene matches: 14. This CDR3 region has 17 residues. The CDR3 sequence is CASSPHSTGTGLETQYF. The CDR3 nucleotides are TGTGCCAGCAGTCCCCATTCTACCGGGACAGGGTTAGAGACCCAGTACTTC.

The gene calls are TRBV6-1 and TRBJ2-1; 11 bases line up with TRBD2. The CDR3 sequence is 19 residues long. V lost 2 bases, J lost 4 bases, and 13 bases stayed unmatched. Germline CDR1 and CDR2: MNHNS and SASEGT. This CDR3 is CASSEWVELAGGRYNEQFF. The CDR3 DNA follows: TGTGCCAGCAGTGAATGGGTGGAGCTAGCGGGGGGTCGTTACAATGAGCAGTTCTTC.

This clonotype was counted between two and nine times. V is TRBV6-5 and J is TRBJ2-4; a weak D match, TRBD2 (5 bases). V lost 0 bases and J lost 0, with 9 bases in between. Germline V gene lookup returns CDR1 MNHEY and CDR2 SVGAGI. The CDR3 loop spans 16 amino acids. The CDR3 loop reads CASSYSSRGAKNIQYF. The DNA of the CDR3 is TGTGCCAGCAGTTACTCCTCCCGGGGAGCCAAAAACATTCAGTACTTC.

This clonotype was counted only a few times. The rearrangement uses TRBV29-1 and TRBJ2-7; D uncertain. CDR1 is SQVTM, CDR2 ANQGSEA, per germline. The CDR3 runs to 12 residues. Trimming left V 7 bases short and J 3 bases short, with 13 bases between. The DNA for the CDR3 is TGCAGCGCAGGAACTCAGGACTACGAGCAGTACTTC. It translates to CSAGTQDYEQYF.

V gene TRBV11-2 combines with J gene TRBJ2-1; TRBD1 aligns across 10 bases. CDR1 is SGHAT and CDR2 is FQNNGV in the germline V gene. This CDR3 spans 14 amino acids. The V gene end was trimmed by 8 bases and the J gene end by 8 bases; junction bases not matched to a gene: 9. This CDR3 is CASGTGAWNHEQFF. The DNA of the CDR3 is TGTGCCAGCGGGACAGGGGCGTGGAACCATGAGCAGTTCTTC.

The chain is built from TRBV27 and TRBJ2-6; D unresolved. Deletions cut 6 bases from V and 0 bases from J, with 6 bases between. The V gene's germline CDR1 is MNHEY and CDR2 SMNVEV (reference sequence). The CDR3 is 14 residues long. This chain's CDR3 is CASRHYSGANVLTF. The DNA of the CDR3 is TGTGCCAGCAGACACTACTCTGGGGCCAACGTCCTGACTTTC.

This clonotype occurred a few times. The chain employs TRBV7-8 and TRBJ2-1; D is uncertain. The length of the CDR3 is 15 residues. The germline gives CDR1 SGHVS, CDR2 FQNEAQ. Trimming removed 4 bases from V and 2 bases from J, with 12 bases in between. DNA for the CDR3: TGTGCCAGCAGCTCCGGTCGGAACCCCTACAATGAGCAGTTCTTC. Translating gives CASSSGRNPYNEQFF.

As DNA, the CDR3 is TGCAGTGCTGAGGACAGGGACTCCTACGAGCAGTACTTC. This sequence encodes CSAEDRDSYEQYF. The rearrangement joins TRBV20-1 to TRBJ2-7, with TRBD1 matching over 8 bases. The CDR3 has 13 residues. Germline V gene sequence: CDR1 DFQATT, CDR2 SNEGSKA (reference sequence). V gave up 5 bases and J gave up 0 bases; unmatched junction bases: 3.

This clonotype was detected a few times. The chain recombines TRBV5-1 with TRBJ2-3; 7 bases agree with TRBD2. Germline CDR1 and CDR2: SGHRS and YFSETQ. The CDR3 is made up of 16 amino acids. V shed 0 bases, J shed 2 bases, and the junction held 6 bases outside the gene matches. The CDR3 sequence: CASSLAGGDYTDTQYF. The CDR3 nucleotides read TGCGCCAGCAGCTTGGCTGGTGGGGACTACACAGATACGCAGTATTTT.

This clonotype showed up many times. The rearrangement joins TRBV29-1 to TRBJ1-2, with 7 bases identical to TRBD1. The junction had 9 bases not matched to a gene; V was cut back by 7 bases and J by 4 bases. The CDR3 spans 13 residues. The V gene's germline CDR1 is SQVTM and CDR2 ANQGSEA. The CDR3 here is CSGATGNGYGYTF. CDR3 nucleotides: TGCAGCGGTGCGACAGGGAACGGCTATGGCTACACCTTC.

The chain is built from TRBV20-1 and TRBJ1-2; a weak D match, TRBD1 (6 bases). The V gene's germline CDR1 is DFQATT and CDR2 SNEGSKA (reference sequence). Trimming removed 5 bases from V and 10 bases from J, with 17 bases in between. CDR3 size: 12 residues. The chain's CDR3 is CSACVGTTSYTF. CDR3 bases: TGCAGTGCTTGTGTCGGGACAACCTCCTACACCTTC.

Ten or more counts support this clonotype. J is TRBJ2-7 and V is TRBV5-6, with 8 positions matching TRBD1. After removal of 2 bases from V and 3 bases from J, the junction contained 10 bases not matched to a gene. The germline V gene has CDR1 SGHDT and CDR2 YYEEEE. This CDR3 is built from 16 residues. The CDR3 loop is CASSFSRDRFIYEQYF. The DNA for the CDR3 is TGTGCCAGCAGCTTCAGCAGGGACAGGTTTATCTACGAGCAGTACTTC.

J is TRBJ1-4 and V is TRBV5-5; D gene unclear. With 1 base removed from V and 3 bases from J, the gap between germline ends came to 4 bases. Germline values: CDR1 SGHKS, CDR2 YYEKEE (reference sequence). There are 13 residues in the CDR3. The CDR3 bases are TGTGCCAGCAGCTTGCCGTCTAATGAAAAACTGTTTTTT. Translated: CASSLPSNEKLFF.

The chain is built from TRBV10-3 and TRBJ2-4; D is uncertain. This CDR3 region has 15 residues. V dropped 2 bases and J dropped 4 bases, with 12 bases sitting between them. CDR1 is ENHRY and CDR2 is SYGVKD in the germline V gene. The CDR3 reads CAISEGIGRKNIQYF. As DNA, the CDR3 is TGTGCCATCAGTGAGGGGATCGGACGTAAAAACATTCAGTACTTC.

This clonotype showed up just a few times. The chain combines TRBV12-3 or TRBV12-4 with TRBJ2-1, with D possibly TRBD1 on 7 matching bases. Trimming cost V 7 bases and J 9 bases, with 16 bases left between them. This CDR3 region has 13 residues. CDR3 in amino acids: CASKGGGVGEQFF. The CDR3 DNA follows: TGTGCCAGCAAAGGGGGCGGGGTGGGTGAGCAGTTCTTC.

V gene TRBV5-1 combines with J gene TRBJ2-3; D possibly corresponds to TRBD2 (6 bases). Germline CDR1 reads SGHRS; CDR2 reads YFSETQ. The V end lost 4 bases, the J end lost 2 bases, and 14 bases lay between the germline ends. This CDR3 has 15 amino acids. The CDR3 reads CASSPAGTYTDTQYF. CDR3 DNA: TGCGCCAGCAGCCCCGCCGGGACTTACACAGATACGCAGTATTTT.

The chain couples TRBV20-1 to TRBJ1-5; unclear D gene. The CDR3 is 13 residues long. The V and J ends lost 4 bases and 7 bases respectively, with 14 bases between them. Germline V CDR1 and CDR2: DFQATT, SNEGSKA (reference sequence). Written as DNA, the CDR3 is TGCAGTGCTACTGAGGCCCCAAGCCAGCCCCAGCATTTT. Its protein is CSATEAPSQPQHF.

There are many counts of this clonotype. The V gene is TRBV12-3 or TRBV12-4, the J gene TRBJ2-1; D is perhaps TRBD1 (5 bases). Trimming removed 1 base from V and 7 bases from J, with 14 bases in between. This CDR3 is 15 amino acids long. The CDR3 DNA is TGTGCCAGCAGTTTAGAGAGGCAGGGTAGTAATGAGCAGTTCTTC. Protein product: CASSLERQGSNEQFF.

The rearrangement joins TRBV7-2 to TRBJ2-3; 11 bases map to TRBD2. The V gene end was trimmed by 5 bases and the J gene end by 0 bases; junction bases not matched to a gene: 7. Germline V lookup: CDR1 SGHTA, CDR2 FQGNSA. This CDR3 is built from 17 residues. The CDR3 region is CASSPRLAGLSTDTQYF. Written as DNA, the CDR3 is TGTGCCAGCAGCCCCAGACTAGCGGGGCTTAGCACAGATACGCAGTATTTT.

The chain employs TRBV24-1 and TRBJ2-3; D possibly matches TRBD1 or TRBD2 (5 bases each). The CDR3 has 13 amino acids. CDR1 and CDR2 (germline): KGHDR, SFDVKD. The V end was cut by 3 bases, the J end by 10 bases, with 13 bases between. CDR3 loop: CATSDAGAPAQYF. The CDR3, as DNA: TGTGCCACCAGTGATGCCGGGGCCCCAGCGCAGTATTTT.